This T cell receptor (beta chain) was sequenced for a study of response to subunit inactivated influenza vaccine. Findings of the study overall: A suggestion made by the authors is that each seasonal influenza vaccination recruits few new T cells.

Details on this clonotype: The antigen is undetermined.

TCRdb reprocessed the RT-PCR reads via MiXCR and lists one record per CDR3 protein. The sample holds 800,000 to 1,000,000 distinct CDR3 sequences, 21% seen once. The clonotype was recovered from a man aged 45-65 years who received an inactivated influenza vaccine. The sample in question was PBMCs from blood, obtained more than 4 days after vaccination.

The CDR3 region is CASLASAPYEQYF. In nucleotides, the CDR3 is TGTGCCAGCCTCGCGTCAGCCCCCTACGAGCAGTACTTC. This chain connects TRBV28 to TRBJ2-7, with D unclear. Per the germline V gene, CDR1 is MDHEN and CDR2 is SYDVKM. The CDR3 consists of 13 residues. V was cut by 8 bases and J by 2 bases, with 13 bases left in between.